This T cell receptor beta chain was obtained from a study of tumor-infiltrating lymphocytes in oesophageal squamous cell carcinoma. TCRdb reanalysed the PCR reads using MiXCR and keeps one entry per CDR3 protein. The sample has 15,000 to 20,000 distinct CDR3 sequences, approximately 43% seen once. This CDR3 region has 15 residues. Per the germline V gene, CDR1 is SGHTA and CDR2 is FQGNSA. Specimen: blood. The TCR comes from a female donor with esophageal squamous cell carcinoma. The chain couples TRBV7-2 to TRBJ2-3; 7 positions match TRBD2. Matching the DNA end better, TRBJ2-1 makes the J call doubtful. Written as DNA, the CDR3 is TGTGCCAGCAGCTTTAGTAGCGGGTCCTACAATGAGCAGTTCTTC. This codes for CASSFSSGSYNEQFF.